The 25 T cell receptor beta chains below come from one sample, sequenced in a study of cytomegalovirus exposure and HLA in healthy donors. Researchers ran the PCR with 60 Vbeta and 13 Jbeta primers. Data came from immunoSEQ multiplex PCR; TCRdb stores just in-frame clones and leaves some out. The sample consists of fewer than 200,000 clones, 82% of them appearing once. Sequenced material: PBMCs. These receptors were collected from a girl aged 2 to 9 in good health and CMV-seropositive.

V gene TRBV9 combines with J gene TRBJ1-5, with D possibly matching TRBD1 (5 bases). Germline CDR1 SGDLS, CDR2 YYNGEE. The CDR3 contains 15 residues. Trimming pared 0 bases from V and 4 bases from J, leaving 11 bases between. The CDR3 sequence is CASSVEDTGNQPQHF. In nucleotides, the CDR3 is TGTGCCAGCAGCGTAGAGGATACAGGTAATCAGCCCCAGCATTTT.

The chain joins TRBV7-2 to TRBJ2-7; D might be TRBD1 (6 bases). The CDR3 is made up of 15 amino acids. From germline, CDR1 is SGHTA and CDR2 FQGNSA. Trimming removed 2 bases at V and 3 bases at J, with 14 bases between. CDR3 sequence (DNA): TGTGCCAGCAGCTTACCGACAGGTCTCTTCTACGAGCAGTACTTC. Amino acids: CASSLPTGLFYEQYF.

V and J are TRBV19 and TRBJ2-2, with D possibly matching TRBD2 (5 bases). V was shortened by 7 bases and J by 5 bases, with 14 bases between the two germline ends. Germline CDR1 LNHDA, CDR2 SQIVND (reference sequence). The CDR3 length is 14 residues. The chain's CDR3 is CASKAERITGELFF. The CDR3 DNA reads as TGTGCCAGTAAAGCGGAAAGAATAACCGGGGAGCTGTTTTTT.

The V gene is TRBV27, the J gene TRBJ2-7; D remains unclear. V lost 1 base, J lost 2 bases, and 6 bases lay in between. Germline CDR1 MNHEY, CDR2 SMNVEV (reference sequence). The CDR3 is 13 residues long. CDR3 in amino acids: CASSLFPTYEQYF. Written as DNA, the CDR3 is TGTGCCAGCAGTTTATTCCCAACCTACGAGCAGTACTTC.

The V gene is TRBV28, the J gene TRBJ1-1; no clear D gene. Per the germline V gene, CDR1 is MDHEN and CDR2 is SYDVKM. The CDR3 contains 12 residues. The ends were cut back, 5 bases at V and 4 bases at J, with 8 bases in the middle. CDR3 nucleotides: TGTGCCAGCAGTCCCCTCGTCACTGAAGCTTTCTTT. This sequence encodes CASSPLVTEAFF.

This clone appeared once. V and J are TRBV25-1 and TRBJ1-3, with 7 bases identical to TRBD1. The CDR3 has 13 residues. The ends lost 4 bases at V and 8 bases at J; junction bases unmatched: 5. Germline CDR1 reads MGHDK; CDR2 reads SYGVNS. In DNA form, the CDR3 reads TGTGCCAGCAGTGGGACAGGTGGGCACACCATATATTTT. Amino acids: CASSGTGGHTIYF. Complete variable domain (other parts from reference TRBV25-1 and TRBJ1-3): EADIYQTPRYLVIGTGKKITLECSQTMGHDKMYWYQQDPGMELHLIHYSYGVNSTEKGDLSSESTVSRIRTEHFPLTLESARPSHTSQYLCASSGTGGHTIYFGEGSWLTVV.

J is TRBJ1-1 and V is TRBV18; D is unresolved. Between the trimmed V and J ends, which lost 3 bases and 0 bases, there was a span of 11 bases. The CDR3 consists of 15 residues. CDR1 is KGHSH and CDR2 is LQKENI in the germline V gene. The CDR3 DNA reads as TGTGCCAGCTCACCCGGTAGAGGGATGAACACTGAAGCTTTCTTT. Its translation: CASSPGRGMNTEAFF.

The chain employs TRBV7-2 and TRBJ2-5; 8 bases align to TRBD2. Near its end, the DNA agrees better with TRBJ2-7, so the J call may be wrong. The CDR3 sequence is 17 residues long. Germline-derived CDR1 and CDR2 are SGHTA and FQGNSA. This CDR3 is CASSFGPPGAGVYEQYF. In DNA form, the CDR3 reads TGTGCCAGCAGCTTTGGGCCCCCAGGAGCGGGAGTATACGAGCAGTACTTC.

This rearrangement joins TRBV28 to TRBJ1-3, with no clear D. The V gene lost 11 bases and the J gene lost 0 bases, with 8 bases spanning the gap. The CDR3 length is 12 residues. Germline V lookup: CDR1 MDHEN, CDR2 SYDVKM. In DNA, the CDR3 is TGTGCCTCGAGCGGCTCTGGAAACACCATATATTTT. Translated, it gives CASSGSGNTIYF.

The chain joins TRBV30 to TRBJ1-1; D is undetermined. Looked up from germline, CDR1 is GTSNPN and CDR2 is SVGIG (reference sequence). The CDR3 totals 14 residues. V dropped 2 bases and J dropped 10 bases, with 20 bases sitting between them. CDR3 amino acids: CAWSPRTRAVGAFF. As DNA, the CDR3 is TGTGCCTGGAGTCCTAGGACGCGGGCAGTGGGAGCTTTCTTT.

The rearrangement uses TRBV4-1 and TRBJ2-6; D is ambiguous. Germline CDR1 MGHRA, CDR2 YSYEKL. The CDR3 extends over 15 amino acids. V was cut by 4 bases and J by 4 bases, with 11 bases left in between. The CDR3 sequence: CASSLTTVGANVLTF. The CDR3 bases are TGCGCCAGCAGCCTAACGACTGTAGGGGCCAACGTCCTGACTTTC.

The chain employs TRBV11-2 and TRBJ2-5; 7 bases are shared with TRBD2. The CDR3 sequence is 18 residues long. CDR1 is SGHAT, CDR2 FQNNGV, per germline. V lost 5 bases and J lost 5; bases outside the gene matches: 20. CDR3 sequence (DNA): TGTGCCAGCAGCAGAAGCGGGACGCCGTTTGTGGGTTACGAGACCCAGTACTTC. Translating gives CASSRSGTPFVGYETQYF.

As DNA, the CDR3 is TGCGCCAGCAGCCAAGTTACTGACACTGAAGCTTTCTTT. Translated: CASSQVTDTEAFF. The gene calls are TRBV4-1 and TRBJ1-1; no reliable D call. Trimming removed 1 base at V and 3 bases at J, with 6 bases between. Germline values: CDR1 MGHRA, CDR2 YSYEKL. This CDR3 contains 13 residues.

This clone was detected a few times. The identical CDR3 is also encoded by other nucleotide sequences in the sample. This sequence joins TRBV9 and TRBJ1-1, with TRBD1 matching 10 bases. The CDR3 has 14 amino acids. Germline-derived CDR1 and CDR2 are SGDLS and YYNGEE. The trim removed 3 bases at V and 6 bases at J, leaving 5 bases unmatched. DNA of the CDR3: TGTGCCAGCAGCGCCCGGACAGGGGGGCCTGAAGCTTTCTTT. Translated, it gives CASSARTGGPEAFF.

This chain uses TRBV30 with TRBJ1-5; D might be TRBD1 (5 bases). The V end was cut by 3 bases, the J end by 6 bases, with 12 bases between. Germline CDR1 GTSNPN, CDR2 SVGIG (reference sequence). The CDR3 is 13 residues long. This CDR3 reads CAWSGGEAQPQHF. The CDR3 nucleotides read TGTGCCTGGAGCGGGGGGGAGGCTCAGCCCCAGCATTTT.

The chain couples TRBV7-3 to TRBJ2-5, with 11 bases matching TRBD2. J was trimmed by 1 base and V by 1 base; bases with no gene match: 5. The CDR3 extends over 17 amino acids. Germline-derived CDR1 and CDR2 are SGHTA and FQGTGA. CDR3 in amino acids: CASSLISGLAGQETQYF. For the CDR3, the DNA is TGTGCCAGCAGCTTAATATCCGGACTAGCGGGCCAAGAGACCCAGTACTTC.

This clone was detected only once. The chain joins TRBV5-4 to TRBJ2-7; 11 bases are a match to TRBD2. Germline CDR1 reads SGHNT; CDR2 reads YYREEE (reference sequence). V lost 4 bases to trimming and J lost 0 bases; unmatched junction nucleotides: 3. The CDR3 covers 15 residues. CDR3 nucleotide sequence: TGTGCCAGCAGCCCTAGCGGGGGGAGCTCCTACGAGCAGTACTTC. Protein sequence: CASSPSGGSSYEQYF.

This chain uses TRBV5-4 with TRBJ2-5; D may be TRBD1 (6 bases). Between the trimmed V and J ends, which lost 0 bases and 5 bases, there was a span of 11 bases. CDR1 SGHNT and CDR2 YYREEE come from the germline V gene (reference sequence). This CDR3 is built from 14 residues. CDR3 in amino acids: CASSLEYRVETQYF. The CDR3 coding sequence is TGTGCCAGCAGCTTGGAGTACAGGGTGGAGACCCAGTACTTC.

The V gene is TRBV28, the J gene TRBJ1-5, with D unresolved. The CDR3 totals 15 residues. V shed 6 bases and J shed 6 bases, with 18 bases lying between them. CDR1 is MDHEN and CDR2 is SYDVKM in the germline V gene. DNA of the CDR3: TGTGCCAGCAGAACCCTGAGGGTATTTCCTCAGCCCCAGCATTTT. Residues: CASRTLRVFPQPQHF.

The chain has TRBV5-1 and TRBJ2-3; 8 nucleotides agree with TRBD2. Germline-derived CDR1 and CDR2 are SGHRS and YFSETQ. The CDR3 totals 15 residues. Unmatched junction bases numbered 8, after V lost 5 bases and J lost 3 bases. CDR3 sequence (DNA): TGCGCCAGCAGAGATTTTGGCGGGAGGACAGATACGCAGTATTTT. Translation: CASRDFGGRTDTQYF.

The rearrangement joins TRBV30 to TRBJ2-1; 15 bases map to TRBD2. The CDR3 is 15 amino acids. CDR1 and CDR2 from the germline V gene are GTSNPN and SVGIG (reference sequence). The V gene end was trimmed by 0 bases and the J gene end by 12 bases; junction bases not matched to a gene: 6. The CDR3 here is CAWSVGLAGGPGQFF. The CDR3 coding sequence is TGTGCCTGGAGTGTCGGACTAGCGGGAGGGCCGGGGCAGTTCTTC.

J is TRBJ1-2 and V is TRBV10-3; D is perhaps TRBD1 (5 bases). This CDR3 has 14 residues. The germline CDR1 and CDR2 sequences are ENHRY and SYGVKD. The V gene lost 6 bases and the J gene lost 4 bases, with 15 bases spanning the gap. CDR3 sequence reads: CAIRADTLVYGYTF. CDR3 nucleotide sequence: TGTGCCATCAGGGCGGACACCTTGGTCTATGGCTACACCTTC.

The chain links TRBV28 to TRBJ1-3; 11 bases line up with TRBD1. The V gene end was trimmed by 4 bases and the J gene end by 0 bases; junction bases not matched to a gene: 5. CDR3 length: 17 residues. The germline CDR1 and CDR2 sequences are MDHEN and SYDVKM. CDR3 loop: CASSSGQGVVSGNTIYF. The CDR3 bases are TGTGCCAGCAGTTCGGGACAGGGGGTCGTCTCTGGAAACACCATATATTTT.

This clone has just a few counts. The chain is built from TRBV6-6 and TRBJ1-2, with D unclear. The V end lost 4 bases, the J end lost 5 bases, and 11 bases lay between the germline ends. Germline CDR1 MNHNY, CDR2 SVGAGI (reference sequence). This CDR3 comprises 13 residues. The CDR3: CASSSAEVYGYTF. DNA for the CDR3: TGTGCCAGCAGTTCCGCGGAGGTTTATGGCTACACCTTC.

V gene TRBV28 combines with J gene TRBJ1-2; TRBD1 is a possible D gene (5 bases). Trimming removed 7 bases at V and 3 bases at J, with 9 bases between. The germline V gene encodes CDR1 MDHEN and CDR2 SYDVKM. This CDR3 region has 12 residues. CDR3 DNA sequence: TGTGCCAGCATAGGGGCCTACTATGGCTACACCTTC. As protein: CASIGAYYGYTF.